This T cell receptor (beta chain) was captured in a study of blood T cell repertoires in COVID-19. As for the study in general: The origin of the acute and convalescent COVID-19 samples was the United States, Italy and Spain. In each case, the material was cDNA or gDNA derived from T cells, B-cell-depleted T cells, or PBMCs.

Grouping used clinical history reported by participants in a survey and questionnaire. Exposed enrollees encountered a COVID-19 case at some point within 2 weeks before study entry. The data were produced by immunoSEQ multiplex PCR, yet TCRdb's version contains in-frame clones alone and is incomplete. This sample has around 320,000 clones; roughly nine tenths occur once, and the top ten carry about 4%. This clone was counted a single time. The TCR originated in a woman aged 25-40 years who had been exposed to COVID-19. The sequenced sample was PBMCs or T cells enriched from blood (not recorded which).

CDR3: CASSLAGAGTGKDQPQHF. Here the CDR3 DNA reads TGTGCCAGCAGCTTAGCGGGGGCCGGGACAGGGAAAGATCAGCCCCAGCATTTT. The V call is TRBV7-9, the J call TRBJ1-5, with TRBD1 matching 9 bases. The CDR3 is 18 amino acids. Germline assignment: CDR1 SEHNR and CDR2 FQNEAQ (reference sequence). After removal of 0 bases from V and 5 bases from J, the junction contained 11 bases not matched to a gene. Looking up the rest from reference TRBV7-9 and TRBJ1-5 gives the full variable domain: DTGVSQNPRHKITKRGQNVTFRCDPISEHNRLYWYRQTLGQGPEFLTYFQNEAQLEKSRLLSDRFSAERPKGSFSTLEIQRTEQGDSAMYLCASSLAGAGTGKDQPQHFGDGTRLSIL.